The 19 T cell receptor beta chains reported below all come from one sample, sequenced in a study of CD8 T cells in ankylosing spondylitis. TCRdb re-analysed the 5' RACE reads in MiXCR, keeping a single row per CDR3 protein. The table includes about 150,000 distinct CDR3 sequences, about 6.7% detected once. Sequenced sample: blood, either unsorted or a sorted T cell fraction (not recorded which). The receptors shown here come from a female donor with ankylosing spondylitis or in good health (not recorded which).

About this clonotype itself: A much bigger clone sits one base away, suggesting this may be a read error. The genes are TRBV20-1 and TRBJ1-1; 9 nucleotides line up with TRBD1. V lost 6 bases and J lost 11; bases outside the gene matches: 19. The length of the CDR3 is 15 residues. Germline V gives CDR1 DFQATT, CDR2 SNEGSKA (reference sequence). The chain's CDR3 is CSADAEIGQGIGAFF. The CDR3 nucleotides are TGCAGTGCGGACGCGGAGATAGGACAGGGGATAGGGGCTTTCTTT.

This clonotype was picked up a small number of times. The CDR3 reads CATGTSGGARTGELFF. The CDR3 DNA follows: TGTGCCACTGGGACTAGCGGGGGGGCGAGGACCGGGGAGCTGTTTTTT. The chain couples TRBV12-3 or TRBV12-4 to TRBJ2-2; 16 bases are shared with TRBD2. The junction had 7 bases not matched to a gene; V was cut back by 10 bases and J by 5 bases. This CDR3 comprises 16 residues.

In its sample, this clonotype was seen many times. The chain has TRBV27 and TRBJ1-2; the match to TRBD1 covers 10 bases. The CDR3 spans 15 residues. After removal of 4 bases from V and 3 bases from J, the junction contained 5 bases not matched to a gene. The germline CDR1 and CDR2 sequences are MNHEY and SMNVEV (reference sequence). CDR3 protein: CASSSRQGADYGYTF. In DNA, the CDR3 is TGTGCCAGCAGTTCCCGACAGGGGGCGGACTATGGCTACACCTTC.

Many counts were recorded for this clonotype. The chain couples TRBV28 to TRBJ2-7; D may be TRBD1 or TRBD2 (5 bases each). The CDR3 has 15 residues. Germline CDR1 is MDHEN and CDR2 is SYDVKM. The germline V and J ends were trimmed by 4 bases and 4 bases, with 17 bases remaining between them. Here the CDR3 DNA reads TGTGCCAGCAGTTATTCCTTCCCGGGACCTTACGAGCAGTACTTC. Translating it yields CASSYSFPGPYEQYF.

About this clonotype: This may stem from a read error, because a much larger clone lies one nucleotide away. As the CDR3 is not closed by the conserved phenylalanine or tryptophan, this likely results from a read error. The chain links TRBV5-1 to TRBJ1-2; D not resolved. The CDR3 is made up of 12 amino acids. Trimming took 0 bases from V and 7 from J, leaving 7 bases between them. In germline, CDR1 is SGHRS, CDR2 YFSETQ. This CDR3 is CASSLEGSGYTS. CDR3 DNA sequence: TGCGCCAGCAGCTTGGAGGGTAGTGGCTACACCTCC.

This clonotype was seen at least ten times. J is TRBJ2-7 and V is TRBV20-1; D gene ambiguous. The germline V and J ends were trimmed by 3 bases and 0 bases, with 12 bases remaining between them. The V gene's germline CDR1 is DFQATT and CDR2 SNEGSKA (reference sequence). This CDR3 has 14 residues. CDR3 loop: CSARGARASYEQYF. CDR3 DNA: TGCAGTGCTAGGGGCGCCCGGGCCTCCTACGAGCAGTACTTC.

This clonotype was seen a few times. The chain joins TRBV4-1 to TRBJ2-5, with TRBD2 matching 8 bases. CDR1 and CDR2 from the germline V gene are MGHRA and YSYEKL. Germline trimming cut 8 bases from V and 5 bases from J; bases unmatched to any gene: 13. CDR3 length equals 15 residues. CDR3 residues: CASGIAGGARETQYF. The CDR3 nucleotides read TGCGCCAGCGGAATAGCCGGGGGGGCTCGGGAGACCCAGTACTTC.

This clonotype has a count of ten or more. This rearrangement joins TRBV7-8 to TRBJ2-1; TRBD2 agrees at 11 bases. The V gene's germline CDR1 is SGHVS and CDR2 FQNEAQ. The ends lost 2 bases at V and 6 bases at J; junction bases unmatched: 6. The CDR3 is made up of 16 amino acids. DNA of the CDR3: TGTGCCAGCAGCTTACCTACTAGCGGGGGTTCCAATGAGCAGTTCTTC. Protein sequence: CASSLPTSGGSNEQFF.

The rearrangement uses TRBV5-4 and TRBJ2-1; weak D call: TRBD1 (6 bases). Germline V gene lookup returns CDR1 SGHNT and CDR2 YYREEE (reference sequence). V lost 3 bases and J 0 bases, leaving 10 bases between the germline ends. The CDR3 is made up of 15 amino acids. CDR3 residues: CASSSGDTSYNEQFF. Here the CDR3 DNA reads TGTGCCAGCAGCTCCGGGGACACCTCCTACAATGAGCAGTTCTTC.

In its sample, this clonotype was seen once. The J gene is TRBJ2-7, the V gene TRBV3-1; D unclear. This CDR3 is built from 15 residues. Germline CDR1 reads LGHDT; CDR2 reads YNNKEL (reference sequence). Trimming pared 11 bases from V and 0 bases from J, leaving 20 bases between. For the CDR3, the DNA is TGTGCCTGCTCGTCAAGTAACTCGCCCTCCTACGAGCAGTACTTC. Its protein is CACSSSNSPSYEQYF.

The CDR3 loop is CASSPSGYPGELFF. The CDR3, as DNA: TGTGCCAGCAGTCCTAGCGGGTACCCCGGGGAGCTGTTTTTT. This chain links TRBV28 with TRBJ2-2; 8 bases agree with TRBD2. The germline V gene encodes CDR1 MDHEN and CDR2 SYDVKM. The V gene end was trimmed by 5 bases and the J gene end by 6 bases; junction bases not matched to a gene: 5. CDR3 size: 14 residues.

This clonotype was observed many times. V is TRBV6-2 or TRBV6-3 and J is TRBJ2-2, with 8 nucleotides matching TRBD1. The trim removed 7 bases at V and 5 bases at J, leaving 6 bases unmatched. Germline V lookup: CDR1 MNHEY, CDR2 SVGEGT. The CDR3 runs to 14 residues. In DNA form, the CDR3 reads TGTGCCAGCAATCAGGGGGCGAGAACCGGGGAGCTGTTTTTT. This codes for CASNQGARTGELFF.

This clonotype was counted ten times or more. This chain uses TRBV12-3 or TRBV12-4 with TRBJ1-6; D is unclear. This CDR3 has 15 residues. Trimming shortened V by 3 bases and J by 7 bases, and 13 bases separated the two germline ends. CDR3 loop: CASSFVGGANSPLHF. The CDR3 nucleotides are TGTGCCAGCAGTTTCGTTGGAGGTGCGAATTCACCCCTCCACTTT.

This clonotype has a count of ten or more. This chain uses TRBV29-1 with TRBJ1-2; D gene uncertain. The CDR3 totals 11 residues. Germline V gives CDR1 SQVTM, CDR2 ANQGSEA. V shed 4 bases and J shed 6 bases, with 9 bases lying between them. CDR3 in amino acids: CSVVWVHGYTF. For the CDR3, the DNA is TGCAGCGTTGTATGGGTGCATGGCTACACCTTC.

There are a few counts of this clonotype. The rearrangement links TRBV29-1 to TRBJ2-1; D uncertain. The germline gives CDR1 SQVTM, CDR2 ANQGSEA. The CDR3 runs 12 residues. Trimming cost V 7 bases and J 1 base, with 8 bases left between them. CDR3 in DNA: TGCAGCGGGGCAGTTTCCTACAATGAGCAGTTCTTC. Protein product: CSGAVSYNEQFF.

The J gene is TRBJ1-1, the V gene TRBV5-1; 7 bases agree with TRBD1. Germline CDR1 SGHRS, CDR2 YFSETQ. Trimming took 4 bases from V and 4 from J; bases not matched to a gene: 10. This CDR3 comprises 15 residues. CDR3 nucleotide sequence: TGCGCCAGCAGCCCCAGGGAGGGGGCCGGCACTGAAGCTTTCTTT. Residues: CASSPREGAGTEAFF. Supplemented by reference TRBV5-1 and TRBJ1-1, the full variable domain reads KAGVTQTPRYLIKTRGQQVTLSCSPISGHRSVSWYQQTPGQGLQFLFEYFSETQRNKGNFPGRFSGRQFSNSRSEMNVSTLELGDSALYLCASSPREGAGTEAFFGQGTRLTVV.

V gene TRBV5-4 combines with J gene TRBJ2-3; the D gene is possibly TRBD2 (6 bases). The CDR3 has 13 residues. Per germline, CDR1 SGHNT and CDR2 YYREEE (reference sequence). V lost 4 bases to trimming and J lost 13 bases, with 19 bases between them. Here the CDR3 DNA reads TGTGCCAGCAGCCTGGACCGGGACTCCTACAAGTATTTT. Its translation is CASSLDRDSYKYF.

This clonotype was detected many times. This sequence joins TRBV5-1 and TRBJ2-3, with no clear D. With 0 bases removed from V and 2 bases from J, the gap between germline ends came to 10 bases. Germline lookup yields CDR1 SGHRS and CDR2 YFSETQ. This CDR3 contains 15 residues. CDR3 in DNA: TGCGCCAGCAGCTTGGTAGGCGGAGACACAGATACGCAGTATTTT. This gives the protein CASSLVGGDTDTQYF. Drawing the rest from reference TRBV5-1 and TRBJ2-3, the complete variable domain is KAGVTQTPRYLIKTRGQQVTLSCSPISGHRSVSWYQQTPGQGLQFLFEYFSETQRNKGNFPGRFSGRQFSNSRSEMNVSTLELGDSALYLCASSLVGGDTDTQYFGPGTRLTVL.

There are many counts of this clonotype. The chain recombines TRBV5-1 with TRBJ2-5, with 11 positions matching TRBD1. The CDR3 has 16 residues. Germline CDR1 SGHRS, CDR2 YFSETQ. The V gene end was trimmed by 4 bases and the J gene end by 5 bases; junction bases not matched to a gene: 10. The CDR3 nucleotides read TGCGCCAGCAGCCAAGATCTGGACAGGGGGCAGGAGACCCAGTACTTC. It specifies CASSQDLDRGQETQYF.